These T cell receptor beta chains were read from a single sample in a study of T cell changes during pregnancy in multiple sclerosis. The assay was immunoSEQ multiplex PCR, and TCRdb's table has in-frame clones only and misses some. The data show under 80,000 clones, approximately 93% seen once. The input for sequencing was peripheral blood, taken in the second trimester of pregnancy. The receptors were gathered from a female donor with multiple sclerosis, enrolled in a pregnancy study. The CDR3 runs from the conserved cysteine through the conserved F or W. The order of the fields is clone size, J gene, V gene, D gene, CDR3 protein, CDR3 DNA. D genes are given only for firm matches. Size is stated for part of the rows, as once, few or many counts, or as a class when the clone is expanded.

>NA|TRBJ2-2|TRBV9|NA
CASSARVEAGELFF
TGTGCCAGCAGCGCGAGGGTGGAGGCCGGGGAGCTGTTTTTT
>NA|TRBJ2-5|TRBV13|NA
CASSLGLVPFRETQYF
TGTGCCAGCAGCTTAGGACTAGTTCCATTCCGGGAGACCCAGTACTTC
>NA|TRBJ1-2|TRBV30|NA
CAWSNIAQSGGYTF
TGTGCCTGGAGTAATATCGCACAGAGTGGTGGCTACACCTTC
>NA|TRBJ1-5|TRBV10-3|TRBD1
CAIRGGQGIDQPQHF
TGTGCCATCAGAGGGGGACAGGGGATAGATCAGCCCCAGCATTTT
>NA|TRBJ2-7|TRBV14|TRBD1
CASSPRQGLGFYEQYF
TGTGCCAGCAGCCCGAGACAGGGTTTGGGATTTTACGAGCAGTACTTC
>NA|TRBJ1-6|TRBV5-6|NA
CASSLGGSPLHF
TGTGCCAGCAGCTTAGGGGGTTCACCCCTCCACTTT
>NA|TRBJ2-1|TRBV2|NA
CASSPIRIVNEQFF
TGTGCCAGCAGTCCTATTAGAATAGTCAATGAGCAGTTCTTC
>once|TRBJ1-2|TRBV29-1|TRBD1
CSVEEVTGAYGYTF
TGCAGCGTTGAAGAAGTAACAGGGGCCTATGGCTACACCTTC
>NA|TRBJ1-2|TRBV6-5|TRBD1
CASSLTGGVGYGYTF
TGTGCCAGCAGTCTCACAGGGGGCGTCGGCTATGGCTACACCTTC
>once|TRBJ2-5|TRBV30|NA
CAWGGGGAQETQYF
TGTGCCTGGGGGGGAGGAGGGGCACAGGAGACCCAGTACTTC
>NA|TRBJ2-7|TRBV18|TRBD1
CASSHTGGTSYEQYF
TGTGCCAGCTCTCACACAGGGGGCACCTCCTACGAGCAGTACTTC
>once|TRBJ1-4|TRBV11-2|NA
CASSPIGRADEKLFF
TGTGCCAGCAGCCCGATTGGAAGAGCGGATGAAAAACTGTTTTTT
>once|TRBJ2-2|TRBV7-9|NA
CASSFGYVTGELFF
TGTGCCAGCAGCTTCGGGTACGTGACCGGGGAGCTGTTTTTT
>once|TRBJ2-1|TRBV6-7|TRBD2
CASRVAGVSNEQFF
TGTGCCAGCAGGGTAGCGGGAGTGTCAAATGAGCAGTTCTTC
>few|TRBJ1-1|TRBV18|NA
CASSPPETVGAFF
TGTGCCAGCTCACCACCGGAGACAGTTGGAGCTTTCTTT